This T cell receptor (beta chain) was sequenced during a study of cytomegalovirus exposure and HLA in healthy donors. General observations from the study: Association of 15,000 to 20,000 TCR beta sequences with HLA alleles was found at 0.05 false discovery rate in a later analysis. In an earlier analysis, in some 600 donors, most V segments appeared productive either ~90% or ~30% of the time. Serostatus for CMV was the only available immune exposure information.

On this clone itself: Its antigen is unknown.

The CDR3 covers 16 residues. V lost 2 bases, J lost 6 bases, and 8 bases stayed unmatched. Germline V gene sequence: CDR1 LGHNA, CDR2 YNFKEQ. Primers: 60 Vbeta forward and 13 Jbeta reverse. Clones were sequenced by immunoSEQ multiplex PCR, and TCRdb holds only the in-frame ones, with some missing. This table holds 120,000 or so clones, roughly 66% found once. Sequencing used PBMCs. This chain links TRBV4-2 with TRBJ2-1, with 9 bases identical to TRBD2. This clonotype was obtained from a man between 18 and 29 years old in good health and CMV-seronegative. The CDR3 DNA sequence: TGTGCCAGCAGCCAACACGGCGGGGGGGACTCCAATGAGCAGTTCTTC. Translated: CASSQHGGGDSNEQFF.